This T cell receptor beta chain came from a study of T-cell reconstitution after alpha-beta-depleted transplantation in children. The CDR3 sequence is 17 residues long. Germline V gene sequence: CDR1 SGHAT, CDR2 FQNNGV. V lost 5 bases and J lost 1, with 18 bases in between. The sample holds a few counts of this clonotype. Molecular barcoding with unique molecular identifiers was used for the TCRbeta library. MiXCR, run by TCRdb on the PCR reads, gives a single entry per CDR3 protein. Of about 360,000 distinct CDR3 sequences listed, about an eighth are singletons. The starting material was PBMCs, obtained from the stem cell graft. This clonotype originated in a human donor who donated a stem cell graft to a child with Fanconi anemia. J is TRBJ2-4 and V is TRBV11-2, with D possibly being TRBD1 or TRBD2 (5 bases each). The CDR3 here is CASSTLPGPKAKNIQYF. CDR3 coding DNA: TGTGCCAGCAGCACGCTCCCGGGGCCCAAGGCCAAAAACATTCAGTACTTC.